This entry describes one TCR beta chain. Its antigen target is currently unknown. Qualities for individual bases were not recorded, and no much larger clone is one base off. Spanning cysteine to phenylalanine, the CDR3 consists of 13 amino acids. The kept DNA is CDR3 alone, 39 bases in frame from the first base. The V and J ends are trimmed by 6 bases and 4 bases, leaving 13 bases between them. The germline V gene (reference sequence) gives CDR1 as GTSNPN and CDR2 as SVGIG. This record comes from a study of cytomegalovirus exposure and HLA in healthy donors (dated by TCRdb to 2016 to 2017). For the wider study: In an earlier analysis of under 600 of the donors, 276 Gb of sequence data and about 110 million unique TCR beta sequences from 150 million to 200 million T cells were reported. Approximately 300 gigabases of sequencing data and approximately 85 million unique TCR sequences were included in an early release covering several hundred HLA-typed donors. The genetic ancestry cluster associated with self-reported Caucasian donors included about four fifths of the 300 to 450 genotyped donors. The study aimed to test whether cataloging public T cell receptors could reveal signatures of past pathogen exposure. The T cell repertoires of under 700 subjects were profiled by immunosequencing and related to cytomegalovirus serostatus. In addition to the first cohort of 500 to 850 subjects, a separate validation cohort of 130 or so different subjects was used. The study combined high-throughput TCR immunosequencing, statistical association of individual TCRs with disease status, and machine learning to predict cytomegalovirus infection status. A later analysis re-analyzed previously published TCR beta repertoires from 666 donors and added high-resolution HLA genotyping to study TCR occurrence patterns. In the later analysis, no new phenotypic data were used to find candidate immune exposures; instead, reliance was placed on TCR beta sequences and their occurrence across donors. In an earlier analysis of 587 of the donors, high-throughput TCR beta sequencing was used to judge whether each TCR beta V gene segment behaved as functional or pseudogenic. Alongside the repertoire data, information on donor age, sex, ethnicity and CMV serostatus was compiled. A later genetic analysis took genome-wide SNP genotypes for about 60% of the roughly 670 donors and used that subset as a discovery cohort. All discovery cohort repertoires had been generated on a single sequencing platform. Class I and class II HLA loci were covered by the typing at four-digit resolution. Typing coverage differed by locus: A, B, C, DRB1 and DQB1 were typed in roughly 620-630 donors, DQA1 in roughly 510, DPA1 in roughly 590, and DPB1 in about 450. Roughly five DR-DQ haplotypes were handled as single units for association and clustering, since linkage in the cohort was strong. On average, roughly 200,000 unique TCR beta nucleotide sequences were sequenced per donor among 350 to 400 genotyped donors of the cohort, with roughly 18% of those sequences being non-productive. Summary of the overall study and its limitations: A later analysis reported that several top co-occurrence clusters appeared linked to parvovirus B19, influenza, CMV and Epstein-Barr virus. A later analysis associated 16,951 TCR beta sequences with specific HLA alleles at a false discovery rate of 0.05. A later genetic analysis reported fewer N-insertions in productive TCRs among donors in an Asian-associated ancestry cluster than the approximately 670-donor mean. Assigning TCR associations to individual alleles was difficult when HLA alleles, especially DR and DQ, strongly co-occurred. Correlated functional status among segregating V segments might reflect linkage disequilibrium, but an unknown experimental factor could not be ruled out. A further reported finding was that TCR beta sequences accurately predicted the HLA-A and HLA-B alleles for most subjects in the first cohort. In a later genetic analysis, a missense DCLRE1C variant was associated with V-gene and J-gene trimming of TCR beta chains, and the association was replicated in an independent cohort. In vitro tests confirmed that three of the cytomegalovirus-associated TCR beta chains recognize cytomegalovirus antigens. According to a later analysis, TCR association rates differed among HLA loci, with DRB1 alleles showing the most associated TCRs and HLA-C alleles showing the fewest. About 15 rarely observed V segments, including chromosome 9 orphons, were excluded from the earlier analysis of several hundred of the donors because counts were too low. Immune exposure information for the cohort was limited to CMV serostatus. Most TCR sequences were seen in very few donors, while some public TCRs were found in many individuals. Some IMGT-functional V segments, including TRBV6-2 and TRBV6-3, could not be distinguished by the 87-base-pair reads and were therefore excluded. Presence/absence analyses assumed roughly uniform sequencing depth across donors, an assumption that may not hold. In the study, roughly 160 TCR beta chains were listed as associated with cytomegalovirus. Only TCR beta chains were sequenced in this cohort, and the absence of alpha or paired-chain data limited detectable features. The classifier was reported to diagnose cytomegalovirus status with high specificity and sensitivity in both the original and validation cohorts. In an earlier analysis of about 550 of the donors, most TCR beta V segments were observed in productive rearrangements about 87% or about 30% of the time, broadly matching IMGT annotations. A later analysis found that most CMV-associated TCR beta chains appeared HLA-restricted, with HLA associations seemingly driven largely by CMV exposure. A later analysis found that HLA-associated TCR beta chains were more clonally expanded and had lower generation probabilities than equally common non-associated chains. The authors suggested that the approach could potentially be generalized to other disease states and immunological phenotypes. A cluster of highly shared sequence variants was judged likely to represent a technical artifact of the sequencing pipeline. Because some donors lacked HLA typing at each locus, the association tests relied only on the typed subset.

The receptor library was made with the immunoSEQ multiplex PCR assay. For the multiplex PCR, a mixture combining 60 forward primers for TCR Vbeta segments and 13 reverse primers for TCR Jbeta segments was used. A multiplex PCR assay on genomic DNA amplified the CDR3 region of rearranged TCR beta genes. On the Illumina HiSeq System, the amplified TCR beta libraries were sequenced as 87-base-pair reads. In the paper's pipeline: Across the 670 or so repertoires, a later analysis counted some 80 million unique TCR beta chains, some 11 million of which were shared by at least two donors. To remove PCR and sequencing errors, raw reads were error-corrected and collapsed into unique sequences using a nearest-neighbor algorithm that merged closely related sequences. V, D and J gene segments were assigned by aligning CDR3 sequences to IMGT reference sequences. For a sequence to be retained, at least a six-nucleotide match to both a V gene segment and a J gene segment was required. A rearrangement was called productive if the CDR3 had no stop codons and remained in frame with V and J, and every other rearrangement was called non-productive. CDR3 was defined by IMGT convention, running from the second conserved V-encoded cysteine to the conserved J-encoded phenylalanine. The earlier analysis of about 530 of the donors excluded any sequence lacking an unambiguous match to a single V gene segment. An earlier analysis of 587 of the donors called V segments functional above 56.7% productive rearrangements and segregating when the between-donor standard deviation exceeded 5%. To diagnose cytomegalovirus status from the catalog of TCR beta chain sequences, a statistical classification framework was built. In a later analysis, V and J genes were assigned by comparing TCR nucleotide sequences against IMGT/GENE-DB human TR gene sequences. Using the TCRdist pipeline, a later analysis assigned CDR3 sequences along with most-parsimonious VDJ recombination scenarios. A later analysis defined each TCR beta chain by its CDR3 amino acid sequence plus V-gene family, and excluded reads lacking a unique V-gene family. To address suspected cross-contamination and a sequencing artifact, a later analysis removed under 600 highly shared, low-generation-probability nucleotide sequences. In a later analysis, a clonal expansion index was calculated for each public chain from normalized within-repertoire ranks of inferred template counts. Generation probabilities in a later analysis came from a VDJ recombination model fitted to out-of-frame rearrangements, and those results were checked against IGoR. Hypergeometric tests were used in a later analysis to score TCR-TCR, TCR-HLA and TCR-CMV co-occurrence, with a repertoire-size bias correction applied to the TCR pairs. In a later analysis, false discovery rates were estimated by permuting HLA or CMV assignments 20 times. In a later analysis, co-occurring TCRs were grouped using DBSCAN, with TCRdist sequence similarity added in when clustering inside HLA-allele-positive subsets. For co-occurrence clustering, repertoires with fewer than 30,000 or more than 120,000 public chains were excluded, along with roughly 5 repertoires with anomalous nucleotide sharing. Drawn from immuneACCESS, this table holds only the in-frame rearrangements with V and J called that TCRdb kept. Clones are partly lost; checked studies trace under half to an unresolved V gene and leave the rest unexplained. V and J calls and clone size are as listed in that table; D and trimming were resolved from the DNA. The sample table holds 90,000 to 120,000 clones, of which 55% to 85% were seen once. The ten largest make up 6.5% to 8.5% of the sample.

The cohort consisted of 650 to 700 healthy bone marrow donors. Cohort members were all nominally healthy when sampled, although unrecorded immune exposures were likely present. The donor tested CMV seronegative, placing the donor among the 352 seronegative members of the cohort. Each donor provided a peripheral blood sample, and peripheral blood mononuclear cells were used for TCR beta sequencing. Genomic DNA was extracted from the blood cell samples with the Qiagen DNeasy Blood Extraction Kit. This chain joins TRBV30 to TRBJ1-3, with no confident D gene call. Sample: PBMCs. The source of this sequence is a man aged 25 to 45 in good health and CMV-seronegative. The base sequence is TGTGCCTGCAATACCGCGGTCGGAAACACCATATATTTT. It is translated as CACNTAVGNTIYF.